The source of this T cell receptor (beta chain) is a study of shared clonotypes between healthy human individuals (dated by TCRdb to 2020 to 2022). A note on the overall study: A couple of women and a few men aged 18 to 49 years were included in the cohort. For each donor, CD4 naive and CD4 memory were each run on three plates, CD8 naive on two plates, and CD8 memory on one plate. Per donor, leukapheresis produced somewhere between about 0.8 and 9 billion PBMCs. Libraries were prepared and TCR repertoires were sequenced by different laboratories using diverse techniques, in order to increase sequencing depth and limit assay-specific biases. To estimate repertoire size and how much clonotypes are shared between individuals, the study performed deep sequencing of blood TCR repertoires from 4 to 6 healthy adults. Broad study findings and their caveats: Compared with non-shared clonotypes, the clonotypes found in all four sorted-subset donors had higher generation probabilities. Only blood was sampled, and tissue TCR repertoires likely differ from those in blood. Rarefaction of sorted-subset datasets indicated incomplete sequencing despite the large sequencing depth. The genetic and exposure-history diversity represented was limited by the small number of donors. Pairwise subsampling led to the expectation that sequencing depth would affect the degree of clonotype sharing among donors. Sharing across a handful of donors was observed for 4.5% to 6.5% of naive CD4, around 3.5% of naive CD8, over 2% of memory CD4, and around 0.4% of memory CD8 clonotypes. Larger estimated clonotype richness was generally found for naive subsets than for memory subsets.

Healthy HIV-negative adults with no recently reported acute infections or vaccinations were included as donors. All donors were Caucasian adults living in Nashville, Tennessee, USA. CD4+ T cells were enriched by magnetic negative selection; naive cells were then positively selected on CD45RA, and the negative fraction formed the memory subset. Blood was collected by leukapheresis, and PBMCs were isolated by Ficoll-Histopaque density gradient centrifugation and then cryopreserved in liquid nitrogen vapor phase. Analytical flow cytometry was used to check the purity and quantity of every magnetically sorted T cell population. Genomic DNA was isolated from each sorted fraction and quantified by UV absorbance on a Nanodrop 2000c. Comments on this clone: Its antigen remains undetermined. No base-level quality is on record; no much larger clone is a single base apart. Distinct nucleotide sequences in the sample also encode this CDR3.

V and J lose 1 base and 2 bases, and a span of 9 bases separates them. The germline V gene supplies CDR1 MGHDK and CDR2 SYGVNS. The CDR3 holds 14 amino acids from the cysteine to the phenylalanine. The DNA shown is the 42-base CDR3, in frame from base 1. Using the deep immunoSEQ assay, multiplex PCR amplified TCR CDR3 regions from genomic DNA. Genomic DNA extracted from each cell subset was distributed evenly over all wells of several immunoSEQ 96-well plates, and each plate served as one replicate. Each replicate PCR for sorted subsets received about 200 ng genomic DNA, equal to some 32,000 T cell genomes. Purified libraries were quantified with a Qubit 3.0 fluorometer, sized on a Bioanalyzer 2100, and re-quantified with the KAPA Library Quantification kit. Each immunoSEQ 96-well plate was sequenced on its own single-read 150-cycle Illumina NextSeq 550 flow cell. The original methods were these. The immunoSEQ output contained only junctional sequences without quality scores, so filtering could not match that applied to full-length reads. Sequences were annotated with PyIR, a Python wrapper for IgBLAST v1.9, using IMGT germline references to assign V/J genes and CDR3. Reads with weak V/J assignments (E-value above 1e-6), missing CDR3, stop codons, out-of-frame junctions, or ambiguous translated residues were removed. V3J clonotypes were defined as sequences sharing an identical inferred V gene, J gene, and CDR3 amino acid sequence. Percentage overlap between repertoires was computed as shared unique clonotypes divided by the size of the smaller repertoire. RTK rarefaction, the Chao1 estimator, and Recon v2.1 estimates of unobserved clonotypes were used to assess repertoire richness. Generation probabilities were computed with OLGA for all TCRbeta clonotypes obtained by the gDNA method from four donors. Entries here come from immuneACCESS through TCRdb and include only in-frame sequences with V and J called. Some clones fail to appear in such tables; in the studies checked, an unresolved V gene covers under half of the shortfall, and the cause of the remainder is unknown. The DNA gave D and trimming, while V, J and clone size come from that table. This sample gives about 1.1 million clones in total; approximately 80% of them show up just once. The ten largest clones represent 0.4% to 0.55% of the sample.

Material for sequencing was memory CD4+ T cells from PBMCs. What this sample's cell subset or site label stands for: CD45RA-negative fraction. Recombination connected TRBV25-1 to TRBJ2-7, with the D gene not confidently named. This clonotype originated in a man between 18 and 29 years old in good health. Some clones in this sample may be carry-over from other donors' samples. The CDR3 here reads CASSELDRAYEQYF. DNA sequence: TGTGCCAGCAGTGAATTGGACCGAGCCTACGAGCAGTACTTC.